These 21 T cell receptor beta chains share one sample of origin, sequenced in a study of CD8+ T cells in alopecia areata. The authors extracted RNA and reverse transcribed it into cDNA as the sequencing template. Assay used: immunoSEQ multiplex PCR; TCRdb lists only in-frame clones, some missing. The sample has about 250,000 clones; about 62% are singletons. Sample treatment: oral pan-JAK inhibitor, 5-10 mg twice daily. Here the sequenced sample was CD4+ T cells sorted from blood, taken around week 52, from a patient treated with tofacitinib. All receptors come from a human donor with alopecia areata.

The chain combines TRBV6-5 with TRBJ1-1; D not resolved. Trimming left V 2 bases short and J 3 bases short, with 10 bases between. The CDR3 spans 14 residues. Germline CDR1 reads MNHEY; CDR2 reads SVGAGI. The chain's CDR3 is CASSYNDFHTEAFF. CDR3 DNA: TGTGCCAGCAGTTACAATGACTTCCACACTGAAGCTTTCTTT.

There are a few counts of this clone. The rearrangement joins TRBV10-3 to TRBJ2-5; 7 bases match TRBD2. Germline trimming cut 6 bases from V and 2 bases from J; bases unmatched to any gene: 3. This CDR3 contains 13 residues. Germline lookup yields CDR1 ENHRY and CDR2 SYGVKD. CDR3 sequence: CAIRAGEQETQYF. In DNA, the CDR3 is TGTGCCATCAGGGCGGGAGAGCAAGAGACCCAGTACTTC.

The chain uses TRBV25-1 and TRBJ2-5, with D maybe TRBD1 (6 bases). The V end lost 4 bases, the J end lost 2 bases, and 11 bases lay between the germline ends. The CDR3 sequence is 14 residues long. Per the germline V gene, CDR1 is MGHDK and CDR2 is SYGVNS. CDR3 in DNA: TGTGCCAGCAGTGGAGGGGGTAGGCAAGAGACCCAGTACTTC. Amino acids: CASSGGGRQETQYF.

The chain couples TRBV29-1 to TRBJ2-4; no reliable D call. V lost 0 bases and J 7 bases, leaving 7 bases between the germline ends. CDR1 SQVTM and CDR2 ANQGSEA come from the germline V gene. The CDR3 runs 12 residues. The CDR3 region is CSVEDFNNIQYF. CDR3 in DNA: TGCAGCGTTGAAGATTTTAATAACATTCAGTACTTC.

This clone has just a few counts. The rearrangement joins TRBV30 to TRBJ2-3, with D possibly matching TRBD1 (6 bases). The CDR3 spans 14 residues. Germline CDR1 is GTSNPN and CDR2 is SVGIG (reference sequence). Trimming cost V 0 bases and J 1 base, with 8 bases left between them. CDR3 region: CAWSVPGGTDTQYF. CDR3 in DNA: TGTGCCTGGAGTGTCCCAGGGGGCACAGATACGCAGTATTTT.

Of note for this clone: The sample carries other DNA sequences with the same CDR3. This chain uses TRBV6-5 with TRBJ1-2; 9 bases map to TRBD1. The germline V gene encodes CDR1 MNHEY and CDR2 SVGAGI. The CDR3 runs to 14 residues. Germline trimming cut 0 bases from V and 4 bases from J; bases unmatched to any gene: 0. In DNA form, the CDR3 reads TGTGCCAGCAGTTACTCGACAGGGGGCTATGGCTACACCTTC. This codes for CASSYSTGGYGYTF.

The chain links TRBV6-5 to TRBJ1-6, with TRBD1 matching over 9 bases. The J segment lost 3 bases and the V segment lost 5 bases, leaving 2 bases of the junction unmatched. Germline CDR1 MNHEY, CDR2 SVGAGI. The length of the CDR3 is 15 residues. In DNA, the CDR3 is TGTGCCAGCAGTCCGACAGGGGGCTATAATTCACCCCTCCACTTT. Translated, it gives CASSPTGGYNSPLHF.

The V call is TRBV29-1, the J call TRBJ2-7, with D unclear. The germline V and J ends were trimmed by 5 bases and 0 bases, with 8 bases remaining between them. CDR1 and CDR2 (germline): SQVTM, ANQGSEA. The CDR3 runs to 12 residues. In nucleotides, the CDR3 is TGCAGCGTTTATGACGCCTCCTACGAGCAGTACTTC. Translation: CSVYDASYEQYF.

A note on this clone: The identical CDR3 is also encoded by other nucleotide sequences in the sample. This chain joins TRBV30 and TRBJ2-3; D remains ambiguous. Germline V gives CDR1 GTSNPN, CDR2 SVGIG (reference sequence). V was clipped by 0 bases and J by 5 bases, with 3 bases between them. This CDR3 has 11 residues. CDR3 coding DNA: TGTGCCTGGAGTGTGGGAGATACGCAGTATTTT. It specifies CAWSVGDTQYF.

This clone showed up just a few times. The chain recombines TRBV29-1 with TRBJ2-2, with D possibly being TRBD1 or TRBD2 (5 bases each). Deletions cut 7 bases from V and 5 bases from J, with 14 bases between. The CDR3 has 13 residues. Germline V gene data show CDR1 as SQVTM and CDR2 as ANQGSEA. The CDR3 is CSATGGGTGELFF. The DNA of the CDR3 is TGCAGCGCAACGGGTGGGGGAACCGGGGAGCTGTTTTTT.

The chain joins TRBV12-5 to TRBJ2-1; D gene uncertain. Germline V gene data show CDR1 as LGHNT and CDR2 as FRNRAP. The CDR3 covers 12 residues. Trimming pared 5 bases from V and 6 bases from J, leaving 8 bases between. CDR3: CASGPSGNEQFF. As DNA, the CDR3 is TGTGCTAGTGGTCCCAGTGGCAATGAGCAGTTCTTC. Full variable domain (rest looked up from reference TRBV12-5 and TRBJ2-1): DARVTQTPRHKVTEMGQEVTMRCQPILGHNTVFWYRQTMMQGLELLAYFRNRAPLDDSGMPKDRFSAEMPDATLATLKIQPSEPRDSAVYFCASGPSGNEQFFGPGTRLTVL.

The V and J genes are TRBV5-1 and TRBJ1-1, with 7 bases fitting TRBD1. This CDR3 is 12 amino acids long. V was pared by 4 bases and J by 10 bases, with 7 bases of the junction left unmatched. Per the germline V gene, CDR1 is SGHRS and CDR2 is YFSETQ. The CDR3: CASSPRGSGAFF. CDR3 coding DNA: TGCGCCAGCAGCCCCAGGGGGTCTGGAGCTTTCTTT. The full variable domain, its missing parts supplied by reference TRBV5-1 and TRBJ1-1, is KAGVTQTPRYLIKTRGQQVTLSCSPISGHRSVSWYQQTPGQGLQFLFEYFSETQRNKGNFPGRFSGRQFSNSRSEMNVSTLELGDSALYLCASSPRGSGAFFGQGTRLTVV.

The chain combines TRBV5-4 with TRBJ2-7; 7 nucleotides match TRBD2. CDR1 and CDR2 (germline): SGHNT, YYREEE (reference sequence). This CDR3 spans 15 amino acids. V lost 0 bases and J lost 1; bases outside the gene matches: 4. The CDR3 DNA is TGTGCCAGCAGCTTGGTGGGGCGGGGGTCCTACGAGCAGTACTTC. It specifies CASSLVGRGSYEQYF.

V gene TRBV6-5 combines with J gene TRBJ1-6; D unclear. The CDR3 is 16 residues long. Germline-derived CDR1 and CDR2 are MNHEY and SVGAGI. V was shortened by 0 bases and J by 10 bases, with 16 bases between the two germline ends. The CDR3 region has the DNA TGTGCCAGCAGTTACTCGCCGGAGGTAATCAAGTCACCCCTCCACTTT. It is translated as CASSYSPEVIKSPLHF.

This chain uses TRBV25-1 with TRBJ1-5; maybe TRBD1 (6 bases). Trimming took off 6 bases at V and 4 bases at J, with 16 bases between the two ends. Germline-derived CDR1 and CDR2 are MGHDK and SYGVNS. The CDR3 runs to 15 residues. Here the CDR3 reads CASSVGGTTNQPQHF. The CDR3 nucleotides are TGTGCCAGCAGCGTTGGGGGGACAACTAATCAGCCCCAGCATTTT.

This clone was observed a handful of times. The DNA of the CDR3 is TGTGCCAGCAGCGTAGATTGGGATACCTACGAGCAGTACTTC. Amino acid sequence: CASSVDWDTYEQYF. The rearrangement joins TRBV9 to TRBJ2-7; no clear D. In germline, CDR1 is SGDLS, CDR2 YYNGEE. The V gene lost 0 bases and the J gene lost 2 bases, with 9 bases spanning the gap. This CDR3 contains 14 residues.

The sample holds one count of this clone. This chain connects TRBV5-1 to TRBJ1-2, with D maybe TRBD1 (5 bases). Germline V gene lookup returns CDR1 SGHRS and CDR2 YFSETQ. This CDR3 region has 15 residues. V shed 4 bases and J shed 6 bases, with 19 bases lying between them. The CDR3 spells CASSLQDGALDGYTF. DNA for the CDR3: TGCGCCAGCAGCCTCCAAGATGGGGCGCTGGATGGCTACACCTTC.

V is TRBV27 and J is TRBJ1-4, with D maybe TRBD1 (6 bases). Germline V gene sequence: CDR1 MNHEY, CDR2 SMNVEV (reference sequence). The V and J ends lost 5 bases and 8 bases respectively, with 15 bases between them. CDR3 length equals 14 residues. CDR3 in DNA: TGTGCCAGCAGTATGGGGGCCCTGAGGGAAAAACTGTTTTTT. Its translation is CASSMGALREKLFF. Drawing the rest from reference TRBV27 and TRBJ1-4, the complete variable domain is EAQVTQNPRYLITVTGKKLTVTCSQNMNHEYMSWYRQDPGLGLRQIYYSMNVEVTDKGDVPEGYKVSRKEKRNFPLILESPSPNQTSLYFCASSMGALREKLFFGSGTQLSVL.

A remark on this clone: Other DNA sequences within the sample encode an identical CDR3. V is TRBV9 and J is TRBJ2-3; D not resolved. Between the trimmed V and J ends, which lost 1 base and 0 bases, there was a span of 6 bases. The germline CDR1 and CDR2 sequences are SGDLS and YYNGEE. This CDR3 region has 14 residues. CDR3 bases: TGTGCCAGCAGCGTATCGTCTAGCACAGATACGCAGTATTTT. Protein sequence: CASSVSSSTDTQYF.

This CDR3 is CASSPRGGLSYEQYF. Written as DNA, the CDR3 is TGTGCCAGCAGCCCCCGCGGGGGGCTATCCTACGAGCAGTACTTC. V usage is TRBV7-3 and J usage is TRBJ2-7; the match to TRBD2 covers 8 bases. The V gene end was trimmed by 5 bases and the J gene end by 1 base; junction bases not matched to a gene: 7. The length of the CDR3 is 15 residues. Looked up from germline, CDR1 is SGHTA and CDR2 is FQGTGA.

The chain is built from TRBV9 and TRBJ1-1; D is possibly TRBD1 (5 bases). V was cut by 1 base and J by 6 bases, with 10 bases left in between. The CDR3 totals 13 residues. Germline lookup yields CDR1 SGDLS and CDR2 YYNGEE. CDR3 sequence reads: CASSVNRGSEAFF. CDR3 DNA sequence: TGTGCCAGCAGCGTAAATCGGGGGTCTGAAGCTTTCTTT.